The rows below give T cell receptor beta chains drawn from one sample of a study of blood T cell repertoires in COVID-19. Libraries were prepared by immunoSEQ multiplex PCR; TCRdb keeps only in-frame clonotypes and omits some of them. The data contain about 210,000 clones, approximately 85% of them singletons. Sequences were obtained from peripheral blood. The receptor set was obtained from an elderly woman with acute or convalescent COVID-19. Both conserved end residues are part of each CDR3. Not every row has a clone size; where given, it reads once, few, many or a size class.

v_call: TRBV11-2
clone_size: .
cdr3_aa: CASSQKAPRGFTNTEAFF

v_call: TRBV27
clone_size: .
cdr3_aa: CASSLTGGGGTEAFF

v_call: TRBV5-1
clone_size: .
cdr3_aa: CASSSQNQGANTEAFF

v_call: TRBV28
clone_size: .
cdr3_aa: CASSSGSGRVNEQFF

v_call: TRBV24-1
clone_size: .
cdr3_aa: CATSDSSPVETQYF

v_call: TRBV27
clone_size: few
cdr3_aa: CASRFGGGANSPLHF

v_call: TRBV27
clone_size: once
cdr3_aa: CASSPRGGTTSYNEQFF

v_call: TRBV5-1
clone_size: .
cdr3_aa: CASSLSDTQYF

v_call: TRBV5-4
clone_size: many
cdr3_aa: CASRTGGNTEAFF

v_call: TRBV7-2
clone_size: once
cdr3_aa: CASSLGDSRNGSPLHF

v_call: TRBV28
clone_size: .
cdr3_aa: CASNFYGYTF

v_call: TRBV18
clone_size: .
cdr3_aa: CASSPPRQTMNTEAFF

v_call: TRBV18
clone_size: .
cdr3_aa: CASSLLTGGAGQPQHF

v_call: TRBV7-9
clone_size: .
cdr3_aa: CASSLDSHSTGELFF

v_call: TRBV27
clone_size: few
cdr3_aa: CASSLRRGLSNEKLFF

v_call: TRBV7-9
clone_size: .
cdr3_aa: CAKGGLGAEYNEQFF

v_call: TRBV30
clone_size: .
cdr3_aa: CAWSVLAPTRAYGYTF

v_call: TRBV6-5
clone_size: few
cdr3_aa: CASSYVGASDTEAFF

v_call: TRBV29-1
clone_size: few
cdr3_aa: CSVEGRDSYEQYF

v_call: TRBV6-5
clone_size: .
cdr3_aa: CASSKGKGAGELFF

v_call: TRBV27
clone_size: .
cdr3_aa: CASSSTIGQGVPYGYTF

v_call: TRBV30
clone_size: few
cdr3_aa: CAWSVGLASYEQYF

v_call: TRBV20-1
clone_size: .
cdr3_aa: CSAPYQGTQYF

v_call: TRBV21-1
clone_size: .
cdr3_aa: CASSTPTELRNYSNQPQHF

v_call: TRBV19
clone_size: .
cdr3_aa: CASSQDIAGLREQFF

v_call: TRBV7-2
clone_size: .
cdr3_aa: CASSRSGAGAYNEQFF

v_call: TRBV7-6
clone_size: .
cdr3_aa: CASSLADQGWETQYF

v_call: TRBV28
clone_size: .
cdr3_aa: CASCSGVGLGGNTIYF

v_call: TRBV7-8
clone_size: .
cdr3_aa: CASSFLIGQVAFF

v_call: TRBV5-6
clone_size: .
cdr3_aa: CASSLDGLAGVSQDTQYF